This T cell receptor (beta chain) was obtained from a study of stem cell transplantation in POMP-related autoinflammatory disease. Study in general: Defective thymoproteasomes were hypothesized to impair CD8+ T-cell positive selection. After transplant, neutrophils and platelets showed 100% graft donor chimerism through one year.

PRAID combined immunodeficiency and autoinflammation. Findings and caveats of the study: In PRAID patients, the number of distinct TRB V-J gene pairings was restricted.

To note about this clone: Its antigen is currently unknown.

The data were produced by immunoSEQ multiplex PCR, yet TCRdb's version contains in-frame clones alone and is incomplete. The sample consists of some 9,900 clones, around 79% of them appearing once. Looked up from germline, CDR1 is SGHNT and CDR2 is YENEEA. This CDR3 is 17 amino acids long. The V end was cut by 2 bases, the J end by 0 bases, with 15 bases between. Source: CD4+ T cells from PBMCs, taken after stem cell transplantation. The chain is built from TRBV11-3 and TRBJ2-3; possibly TRBD2 for D (6 bases). The TCR was taken from a human patient with POMP-related autoinflammation and immune dysregulation (PRAID). Some T cells may be graft donor cells. The CDR3: CASSLSGWGTSTDTQYF. The CDR3, as DNA: TGTGCCAGCAGCTTATCTGGTTGGGGGACTAGCACAGATACGCAGTATTTT.